This T cell receptor beta chain was sequenced during a study of post-analysis software for immune sequencing data. This clonotype has a handful of counts. Unique molecular identifiers were built into the TCR beta cDNA libraries. TCRdb independently ran MiXCR on the PCR reads; one entry per CDR3 protein. The table has some 690,000 distinct CDR3 sequences, 25% to 30% seen once. The clonotype was recovered from a girl aged 5-17 years with multiple sclerosis. The sequenced material came from blood.

In DNA, the CDR3 is TGCGCCAGCAGCCAAGATCGGAGGTGGGAGACCCAGTACTTC. Residues: CASSQDRRWETQYF. V is TRBV4-3 and J is TRBJ2-5, with D perhaps TRBD2 (5 bases). The CDR3 has 14 amino acids. Germline-derived CDR1 and CDR2 are LGHNA and YSLEER. The ends were cut back, 0 bases at V and 5 bases at J, with 10 bases in the middle.